A selection of T cell receptor beta chains follows, all from one sample in a study of Ad26.COV2.S vaccination and SARS-CoV-2 variants. Profiled with immunoSEQ multiplex PCR; TCRdb holds only in-frame clones, not every one. The table has about 480,000 clones, roughly 89% seen once; the top ten hold 13%. The sequences come from peripheral blood, collected in a trial of Ad26.COV2.S vaccine versus placebo. The source of these receptors is a person between 18 and 65 years old who received the Ad26.COV2.S COVID-19 vaccine or a placebo. The CDR3 runs from the conserved cysteine through the conserved F or W. A D gene is named only where the DNA matches it firmly. Clone size is shown for a subset of rows, as once, few, many or a class of expanded clone.

V: TRBV5-6; D: TRBD1; J: TRBJ2-5; size: NA; CDR3: CASSPQGSFSQETQYF; DNA: TGTGCCAGCAGCCCACAGGGGAGTTTCTCCCAAGAGACCCAGTACTTC
V: TRBV19; D: NA; J: TRBJ1-6; size: NA; CDR3: CASSFRELGSPLHF; DNA: TGTGCCAGTAGTTTCCGGGAATTGGGATCACCCCTCCACTTT
V: TRBV11-2; D: NA; J: TRBJ2-5; size: NA; CDR3: CASSLDSQTQYF; DNA: TGTGCCAGCAGTTTGGACTCTCAGACCCAGTACTTC
V: TRBV7-9; D: NA; J: TRBJ2-1; size: once; CDR3: CASSSLERDEQFF; DNA: TGTGCCAGCAGCTCCCTGGAGAGGGATGAGCAGTTCTTC
V: TRBV5-5; D: TRBD1; J: TRBJ1-5; size: few; CDR3: CASSWGQGGTQPQHF; DNA: TGTGCCAGCAGCTGGGGACAGGGGGGTACTCAGCCCCAGCATTTT
V: TRBV28; D: NA; J: TRBJ1-4; size: once; CDR3: CASSLPGANEKLFF; DNA: TGTGCCAGCAGTCTACCAGGAGCTAATGAAAAACTGTTTTTT
V: TRBV5-6; D: NA; J: TRBJ1-4; size: NA; CDR3: CASSLPQTREKLFF; DNA: TGTGCCAGCAGCTTACCCCAAACACGAGAAAAACTGTTTTTT
V: TRBV10-3; D: TRBD1; J: TRBJ2-1; size: NA; CDR3: CAIRPGQGSEQFF; DNA: TGTGCCATCAGGCCGGGACAGGGGAGTGAGCAGTTCTTC
V: TRBV10-3; D: TRBD2; J: TRBJ2-2; size: NA; CDR3: CAIRDPSGYTGELFF; DNA: TGTGCCATCAGGGATCCTAGCGGTTACACCGGGGAGCTGTTTTTT
V: TRBV10-3; D: TRBD1; J: TRBJ2-1; size: NA; CDR3: CAIGGQGYNEQFF; DNA: TGTGCCATCGGGGGACAGGGCTACAATGAGCAGTTCTTC
V: TRBV28; D: NA; J: TRBJ2-5; size: NA; CDR3: CASSFVRGLYQETQYF; DNA: TGTGCCAGCAGTTTTGTCCGTGGGCTGTACCAAGAGACCCAGTACTTC
V: TRBV19; D: NA; J: TRBJ2-5; size: NA; CDR3: CASNTGTGWQETQYF; DNA: TGTGCCAGTAACACAGGGACGGGTTGGCAAGAGACCCAGTACTTC
V: TRBV5-1; D: NA; J: TRBJ2-1; size: NA; CDR3: CASSLRQLYNEQFF; DNA: TGCGCCAGCAGCTTGAGGCAGTTATACAATGAGCAGTTCTTC
V: TRBV29-1; D: TRBD1; J: TRBJ2-3; size: NA; CDR3: CSVLGTGATHTDTQYF; DNA: TGCAGCGTTTTAGGGACAGGGGCGACACACACAGATACGCAGTATTTT
V: TRBV29-1; D: TRBD1; J: TRBJ1-1; size: NA; CDR3: CSVYGSRGPEAFF; DNA: TGCAGCGTGTACGGATCCAGGGGGCCTGAAGCTTTCTTT
V: TRBV27; D: TRBD2; J: TRBJ2-7; size: NA; CDR3: CASSWQREGSEQYF; DNA: TGTGCCAGCAGTTGGCAGCGGGAGGGCAGCGAGCAGTACTTC
V: TRBV30; D: NA; J: TRBJ2-2; size: few; CDR3: CAWNNNKGTGELFF; DNA: TGTGCCTGGAACAATAATAAGGGCACCGGGGAGCTGTTTTTT
V: TRBV7-3; D: NA; J: TRBJ2-3; size: NA; CDR3: CASSLSASGTDTQYF; DNA: TGTGCCAGCAGCTTATCGGCCAGCGGCACAGATACGCAGTATTTT
V: TRBV6-6; D: TRBD1; J: TRBJ2-7; size: NA; CDR3: CASKHDRGSYEQYF; DNA: TGTGCCAGCAAACACGACAGGGGTTCTTACGAGCAGTACTTC
V: TRBV25-1; D: NA; J: TRBJ2-3; size: NA; CDR3: CASSEPLGTDTQYF; DNA: TGTGCCAGCAGTGAACCCCTGGGGACAGATACGCAGTATTTT
V: TRBV15; D: NA; J: TRBJ2-7; size: NA; CDR3: CATSRDASSDEQYF; DNA: TGTGCCACCAGCAGAGATGCGAGTAGCGACGAGCAGTACTTC
V: TRBV7-2; D: NA; J: TRBJ2-7; size: NA; CDR3: CASSLYRTYEQYF; DNA: TGTGCCAGCAGCTTATACCGGACATACGAGCAGTACTTC
V: TRBV30; D: TRBD1; J: TRBJ1-6; size: once; CDR3: CAWSGTGGRRSPLHF; DNA: TGTGCCTGGAGTGGGACAGGGGGCCGGCGTTCACCCCTCCACTTT
V: TRBV7-8; D: TRBD2; J: TRBJ2-2; size: NA; CDR3: CASSPSGITGELFF; DNA: TGTGCCAGCAGCCCTAGCGGGATTACCGGGGAGCTGTTTTTT
V: TRBV10-3; D: NA; J: TRBJ1-2; size: NA; CDR3: CAISAGLGGEYGYTF; DNA: TGTGCCATCAGTGCGGGCTTAGGGGGAGAATATGGCTACACCTTC
V: TRBV5-4; D: NA; J: TRBJ2-3; size: NA; CDR3: CASSLNSGITDTQYF; DNA: TGTGCCAGCAGCCTAAATTCGGGGATCACAGATACGCAGTATTTT
V: TRBV15; D: NA; J: TRBJ2-1; size: NA; CDR3: CATSRGRTSYNEQFF; DNA: TGTGCCACCAGCAGAGGAAGGACATCCTACAATGAGCAGTTCTTC
V: TRBV9; D: TRBD1; J: TRBJ2-4; size: once; CDR3: CASSPRTGDGSIQYF; DNA: TGTGCCAGCAGCCCCCGGACAGGGGATGGGAGCATTCAGTACTTC
V: TRBV7-2; D: TRBD2; J: TRBJ2-4; size: NA; CDR3: CASSPTGGAGNIQYF; DNA: TGTGCCAGCAGTCCTACGGGGGGGGCTGGAAACATTCAGTACTTC
V: TRBV5-6; D: NA; J: TRBJ1-1; size: NA; CDR3: CASRERQGWSTEAFF; DNA: TGTGCCAGCAGGGAGAGGCAGGGTTGGAGCACTGAAGCTTTCTTT
V: TRBV18; D: NA; J: TRBJ1-1; size: NA; CDR3: CASAPGQMNTEAFF; DNA: TGTGCCAGCGCGCCGGGACAAATGAACACTGAAGCTTTCTTT
V: TRBV28; D: NA; J: TRBJ1-1; size: few; CDR3: CASSQSNTPRGVAFF; DNA: TGTGCCAGCAGTCAGTCAAATACACCCAGGGGTGTAGCTTTCTTT
V: TRBV2; D: TRBD2; J: TRBJ2-7; size: once; CDR3: CASKAGGPQYEQYF; DNA: TGTGCCAGCAAGGCGGGAGGGCCGCAATACGAGCAGTACTTC
V: TRBV29-1; D: TRBD1; J: TRBJ2-3; size: NA; CDR3: CSVRDRGLADTQYF; DNA: TGCAGCGTTCGGGACAGGGGATTAGCAGATACGCAGTATTTT
V: TRBV19; D: TRBD1; J: TRBJ1-1; size: NA; CDR3: CASSNTRDRGRLGTEAFF; DNA: TGTGCCAGTAGTAACACCCGGGACAGGGGGCGACTGGGAACTGAAGCTTTCTTT
V: TRBV5-1; D: TRBD1; J: TRBJ1-1; size: NA; CDR3: CASRSREGATEAFF; DNA: TGCGCCAGCAGGTCCCGGGAGGGGGCGACTGAAGCTTTCTTT
V: TRBV28; D: NA; J: TRBJ2-5; size: NA; CDR3: CASSLGRQETQYF; DNA: TGTGCCAGCAGTTTGGGGCGCCAAGAGACCCAGTACTTC
V: TRBV30; D: NA; J: TRBJ2-7; size: NA; CDR3: CAWAPGSYEQYF; DNA: TGTGCCTGGGCACCAGGGAGCTACGAGCAGTACTTC
V: TRBV7-2; D: NA; J: TRBJ2-5; size: few; CDR3: CASSLLRKETQYF; DNA: TGTGCCAGCAGCCTTCTTAGGAAAGAGACCCAGTACTTC
V: TRBV18; D: NA; J: TRBJ1-5; size: NA; CDR3: CASSPIRGGNQPQHF; DNA: TGTGCCAGCTCACCAATCAGAGGGGGCAATCAGCCCCAGCATTTT
V: TRBV19; D: NA; J: TRBJ1-1; size: NA; CDR3: CASSIMSWRALGTEAFF; DNA: TGTGCCAGTAGTATAATGAGCTGGAGGGCCCTGGGCACTGAAGCTTTCTTT
V: TRBV7-3; D: NA; J: TRBJ2-6; size: NA; CDR3: CASSREGAGANVLTF; DNA: TGTGCCAGCAGCCGCGAAGGGGCTGGGGCCAACGTCCTGACTTTC
V: TRBV6-1; D: TRBD1; J: TRBJ1-1; size: NA; CDR3: CASSDRDRANTEAFF; DNA: TGTGCCAGCAGTGATAGGGACAGGGCGAACACTGAAGCTTTCTTT
V: TRBV28; D: NA; J: TRBJ1-1; size: few; CDR3: CASRPLRENTEAFF; DNA: TGTGCCAGCAGGCCTCTCAGGGAGAACACTGAAGCTTTCTTT
V: TRBV28; D: NA; J: TRBJ2-7; size: NA; CDR3: CASSLLRARFLSHEQYF; DNA: TGTGCCAGCAGTTTGCTTAGGGCCCGCTTCTTATCCCACGAGCAGTACTTC
V: TRBV4-2; D: TRBD1; J: TRBJ2-2; size: NA; CDR3: CASSQDRGQSGELFF; DNA: TGTGCCAGCAGCCAAGACAGGGGGCAGAGCGGGGAGCTGTTTTTT
V: TRBV18; D: NA; J: TRBJ1-5; size: NA; CDR3: CASSPPNVRVGNQPQHF; DNA: TGTGCCAGCTCACCACCTAACGTCAGAGTAGGAAATCAGCCCCAGCATTTT
V: TRBV19; D: NA; J: TRBJ1-5; size: NA; CDR3: CASSLWSGPNQPQHF; DNA: TGTGCCAGTAGTTTGTGGTCGGGACCCAATCAGCCCCAGCATTTT
V: TRBV20-1; D: NA; J: TRBJ2-3; size: NA; CDR3: CSARQGDTQYF; DNA: TGCAGTGCTAGGCAGGGAGATACGCAGTATTTT
V: TRBV9; D: TRBD1; J: TRBJ2-7; size: NA; CDR3: CASSVTGGVDEQYF; DNA: TGTGCCAGCAGCGTGACAGGGGGAGTGGACGAGCAGTACTTC
V: TRBV11-2; D: NA; J: TRBJ2-3; size: NA; CDR3: CASSLEGRDLTDTQYF; DNA: TGTGCCAGCAGCTTAGAGGGGCGGGACCTCACAGATACGCAGTATTTT
V: TRBV7-2; D: TRBD2; J: TRBJ2-3; size: NA; CDR3: CASTSGGLAELRQYF; DNA: TGTGCCAGCACCTCAGGTGGACTAGCGGAGCTCAGGCAGTATTTT
V: TRBV28; D: NA; J: TRBJ1-5; size: NA; CDR3: CASSLRPGTTSNQPQHF; DNA: TGTGCCAGCAGCTTGAGACCGGGGACAACCAGCAATCAGCCCCAGCATTTT
V: TRBV28; D: TRBD1; J: TRBJ1-4; size: once; CDR3: CASRSDRVVEKLFF; DNA: TGTGCCAGCAGATCCGACAGGGTCGTTGAAAAACTGTTTTTT
V: TRBV7-8; D: TRBD2; J: TRBJ2-5; size: NA; CDR3: CASSPFGGSPIQETQYF; DNA: TGTGCCAGCAGCCCCTTCGGGGGGAGTCCCATCCAAGAGACCCAGTACTTC
V: TRBV25-1; D: NA; J: TRBJ1-1; size: NA; CDR3: CASSAEQDLAEAFF; DNA: TGTGCCAGCAGCGCGGAACAGGATTTGGCTGAAGCTTTCTTT
V: TRBV29-1; D: NA; J: TRBJ1-1; size: NA; CDR3: CSVGGAEGGTEAFF; DNA: TGCAGCGTTGGCGGGGCAGAGGGAGGCACTGAAGCTTTCTTT
V: TRBV2; D: NA; J: TRBJ1-1; size: once; CDR3: CASSAGQGFSTEAFF; DNA: TGTGCCAGCAGTGCCGGCCAGGGTTTCTCGACTGAAGCTTTCTTT